What follows are 21 T cell receptor beta chains derived from one specimen sequenced in a study of shared clonotypes between healthy human individuals (dated by TCRdb to 2019 to 2021). The method was the immunoSEQ multiplex PCR assay. TCRdb limited this immuneACCESS table to in-frame rearrangements with V and J called. A share of clones is missing; checked studies link under half to unresolved V genes, and the rest is unexplained. The sample table contains about 1 million clones; only one count was recorded for 75% of them. The ten top clones hold 1.5% of the sample. The sample consisted of memory CD4+ T cells sorted from blood. Reading the label with the study, this specimen's cell subset or site is: CD45RA-negative fraction. The source is a man between 18 and 29 years old in good health.

The chain uses TRBV7-9 and TRBJ2-5, with 8 bases matching TRBD2. The ends lost 5 bases at V and 2 bases at J; junction bases unmatched: 7. This CDR3 contains 15 residues. Looked up from germline, CDR1 is SEHNR and CDR2 is FQNEAQ (reference sequence). The DNA of the CDR3 is TGTGCCAGCAGCATACGACTAGCGCAACAAGAGACCCAGTACTTC. Amino acid sequence: CASSIRLAQQETQYF.

The chain uses TRBV7-8 and TRBJ2-5; D not resolved. Trimming left V 6 bases short and J 3 bases short, with 14 bases between. This CDR3 has 14 residues. Looked up from germline, CDR1 is SGHVS and CDR2 is FQNEAQ. The CDR3 sequence: CASRALSGKETQYF. Here the CDR3 DNA reads TGTGCCAGCAGGGCCCTATCTGGCAAAGAGACCCAGTACTTC.

V is TRBV7-8 and J is TRBJ1-2, with D possibly matching TRBD1 (6 bases). The length of the CDR3 is 15 residues. Trimming stripped 3 bases from V and 4 bases from J, with 15 bases between. Per germline, CDR1 SGHVS and CDR2 FQNEAQ. CDR3 coding DNA: TGTGCCAGCAGCTTGAAGGGGGGGCATATCTATGGCTACACCTTC. Protein: CASSLKGGHIYGYTF.

This clone was counted between two and nine times. V usage is TRBV27 and J usage is TRBJ2-3; 8 bases map to TRBD1. CDR3 size: 18 residues. The V gene's germline CDR1 is MNHEY and CDR2 SMNVEV (reference sequence). Trimming at V came to 2 bases and at J to 9 bases, leaving 19 bases not matched to a gene. The CDR3 DNA reads as TGTGCCAGCAGTTTACGTCCCCGGACAGGGAATTTCGTTGGGACGCAGTATTTT. It translates to CASSLRPRTGNFVGTQYF.

The CDR3 region has the DNA TGTGCCAGCCGGGCCCCATCAAACACCATATATTTT. Protein product: CASRAPSNTIYF. J is TRBJ1-3 and V is TRBV27; no clear D gene. Germline V gives CDR1 MNHEY, CDR2 SMNVEV (reference sequence). The germline V and J ends were trimmed by 8 bases and 6 bases, with 11 bases remaining between them. This CDR3 is built from 12 residues.

This clone came up once. This chain links TRBV5-1 with TRBJ2-7, with a weak D call TRBD1 (5 bases). The CDR3 loop spans 13 amino acids. The V gene's germline CDR1 is SGHRS and CDR2 YFSETQ. Trimming shortened V by 0 bases and J by 5 bases, and 9 bases separated the two germline ends. CDR3 in amino acids: CASSLVRVDEQYF. For the CDR3, the DNA is TGCGCCAGCAGCTTGGTCAGGGTCGACGAGCAGTACTTC.

This sequence joins TRBV29-1 and TRBJ2-1; 9 nucleotides match TRBD1. The CDR3 consists of 14 residues. Germline V gene lookup returns CDR1 SQVTM and CDR2 ANQGSEA. V gave up 6 bases and J gave up 6 bases; unmatched junction bases: 9. The CDR3 here is CSVQGQGLFNEQFF. The CDR3 region has the DNA TGCAGCGTGCAGGGACAGGGTCTTTTCAATGAGCAGTTCTTC.

This clone was seen ten or more times. The V and J genes are TRBV5-6 and TRBJ2-2; D perhaps matches TRBD1 (7 bases). The CDR3 has 17 residues. Germline V lookup: CDR1 SGHDT, CDR2 YYEEEE. Trimming removed 1 base at V and 5 bases at J, with 18 bases between. CDR3 nucleotides: TGTGCCAGCAGCTTGTTTCAGGGGGGACAGACAACCGGGGAGCTGTTTTTT. Encoded protein: CASSLFQGGQTTGELFF.

Only one count was recorded for this clone. The chain carries TRBV6-5 and TRBJ1-2; D is undetermined. The CDR3 is made up of 12 amino acids. Germline-derived CDR1 and CDR2 are MNHEY and SVGAGI. V was cut by 2 bases and J by 2 bases, with 3 bases left in between. In DNA, the CDR3 is TGTGCCAGCAGTTACGGGAACTATGGCTACACCTTC. This codes for CASSYGNYGYTF.

This clone ranks as medium-sized. V is TRBV6-1 and J is TRBJ2-5; 7 nucleotides align to TRBD1. Germline V gene lookup returns CDR1 MNHNS and CDR2 SASEGT. This CDR3 region has 15 residues. After removal of 4 bases from V and 7 bases from J, the junction contained 12 bases not matched to a gene. For the CDR3, the DNA is TGTGCCAGCAGTGTCGGGGACAGCCGCTTGGGGACCCAGTACTTC. Amino acid sequence: CASSVGDSRLGTQYF.

This chain joins TRBV29-1 and TRBJ2-3, with a possible D match to TRBD2 (6 bases). The CDR3 is 14 residues long. V was clipped by 6 bases and J by 1 base, with 14 bases between them. CDR1 is SQVTM and CDR2 is ANQGSEA in the germline V gene. The CDR3 coding sequence is TGCAGCGTGATGGTCCCGGGAGGCACAGATACGCAGTATTTT. Protein sequence: CSVMVPGGTDTQYF.

This chain joins TRBV10-2 and TRBJ1-5, with TRBD1 as a possible D gene (5 bases). Trimming stripped 2 bases from V and 6 bases from J, with 17 bases between. CDR1 and CDR2 (germline): WSHSY, SAAADI. The CDR3 contains 16 residues. The CDR3 protein is CASSEQTYRSGQPQHF. Here the CDR3 DNA reads TGCGCCAGCAGTGAGCAAACCTACAGGTCAGGTCAGCCCCAGCATTTT.

This chain connects TRBV6-5 to TRBJ1-1; D might be TRBD1 (5 bases). The CDR3 is made up of 13 amino acids. Germline V gives CDR1 MNHEY, CDR2 SVGAGI. V dropped 6 bases and J dropped 11 bases, with 19 bases sitting between them. CDR3 amino acids: CASSPIRGSVAFF. DNA of the CDR3: TGTGCCAGCAGCCCAATAAGGGGATCCGTGGCTTTCTTT.

The chain recombines TRBV27 with TRBJ2-2; D gene unclear. The CDR3 is 12 residues long. Trimming removed 5 bases at V and 3 bases at J, with 4 bases between. Germline CDR1 is MNHEY and CDR2 is SMNVEV (reference sequence). Here the CDR3 reads CASSTYTGELFF. The CDR3 DNA reads as TGTGCCAGCAGTACCTACACCGGGGAGCTGTTTTTT.

V gene TRBV10-3 combines with J gene TRBJ2-1; tentatively, D is TRBD1 (5 bases). The CDR3 contains 15 residues. CDR1 is ENHRY and CDR2 is SYGVKD in the germline V gene. V was cut by 4 bases and J by 8 bases, with 18 bases left in between. This CDR3 reads CAISGGLVVLDEQFF. The CDR3 region has the DNA TGTGCCATCAGTGGGGGCCTAGTCGTCCTCGATGAGCAGTTCTTC.

The V call is TRBV7-9, the J call TRBJ2-4; 7 positions agree with TRBD1. J was trimmed by 8 bases and V by 8 bases; bases with no gene match: 9. Germline V gives CDR1 SEHNR, CDR2 FQNEAQ (reference sequence). This CDR3 contains 13 residues. In nucleotides, the CDR3 is TGTGCCAGCGGGACGGGACAGAGTTACATTCAGTACTTC. It codes for CASGTGQSYIQYF.

V gene TRBV11-2 combines with J gene TRBJ2-3; no reliable D call. Trimming shortened V by 4 bases and J by 2 bases, and 13 bases separated the two germline ends. Germline CDR1 and CDR2: SGHAT and FQNNGV. The CDR3 extends over 15 amino acids. The CDR3 spells CASSSVRSNTDTQYF. In DNA form, the CDR3 reads TGTGCCAGCAGCTCAGTGCGGTCAAACACAGATACGCAGTATTTT.

The rearrangement links TRBV2 to TRBJ2-3, with TRBD2 as a possible D gene (6 bases). The CDR3 totals 15 residues. Trimming pared 3 bases from V and 0 bases from J, leaving 10 bases between. Looked up from germline, CDR1 is SNHLY and CDR2 is FYNNEI. The CDR3 nucleotides read TGTGCCAGCAGTGACACCGGGAGCAGCACAGATACGCAGTATTTT. Amino acids: CASSDTGSSTDTQYF.

The chain carries TRBV14 and TRBJ1-1; no clear D. Germline values: CDR1 SGHDN, CDR2 FVKESK. The ends were cut back, 4 bases at V and 4 bases at J, with 16 bases in the middle. The CDR3 has 15 residues. CDR3 in amino acids: CASSRWEARGTEAFF. As DNA, the CDR3 is TGTGCCAGCAGCCGGTGGGAGGCTCGGGGCACTGAAGCTTTCTTT.

The chain joins TRBV6-1 to TRBJ2-7; D uncertain. The length of the CDR3 is 14 residues. CDR1 MNHNS and CDR2 SASEGT come from the germline V gene. The ends were cut back, 3 bases at V and 2 bases at J, with 11 bases in the middle. CDR3 in amino acids: CASSEAVTPYEQYF. The CDR3 nucleotides are TGTGCCAGCAGTGAGGCAGTCACCCCCTACGAGCAGTACTTC.

This chain joins TRBV6-6 and TRBJ1-2, with 11 positions matching TRBD1. Unmatched junction bases numbered 5, after V lost 6 bases and J lost 5 bases. The germline V gene has CDR1 MNHNY and CDR2 SVGAGI (reference sequence). This CDR3 has 14 amino acids. CDR3 sequence: CASRKDRGLYGYTF. DNA of the CDR3: TGTGCCAGCAGGAAGGACAGGGGGCTGTATGGCTACACCTTC.